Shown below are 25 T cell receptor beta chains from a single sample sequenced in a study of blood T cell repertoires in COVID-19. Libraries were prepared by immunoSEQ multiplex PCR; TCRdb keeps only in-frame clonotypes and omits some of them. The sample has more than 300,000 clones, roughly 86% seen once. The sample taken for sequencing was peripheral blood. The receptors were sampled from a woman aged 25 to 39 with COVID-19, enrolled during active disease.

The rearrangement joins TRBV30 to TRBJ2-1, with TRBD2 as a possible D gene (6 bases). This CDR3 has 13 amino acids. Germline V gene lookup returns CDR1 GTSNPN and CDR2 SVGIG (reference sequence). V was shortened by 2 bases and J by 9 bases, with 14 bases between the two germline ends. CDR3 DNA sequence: TGTGCCTGGAGTATAGCCGCGCGGGGTGAGCAGTTCTTC. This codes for CAWSIAARGEQFF.

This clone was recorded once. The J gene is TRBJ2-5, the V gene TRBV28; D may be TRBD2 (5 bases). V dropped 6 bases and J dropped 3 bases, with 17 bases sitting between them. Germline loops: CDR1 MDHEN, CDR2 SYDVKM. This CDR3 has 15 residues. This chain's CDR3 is CASSKAAMGEETQYF. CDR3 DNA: TGTGCCAGCAGCAAGGCGGCCATGGGAGAAGAGACCCAGTACTTC.

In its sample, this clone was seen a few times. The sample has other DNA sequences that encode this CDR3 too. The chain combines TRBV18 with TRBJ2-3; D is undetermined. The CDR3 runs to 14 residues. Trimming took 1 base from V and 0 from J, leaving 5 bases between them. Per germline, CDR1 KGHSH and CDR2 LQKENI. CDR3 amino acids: CASSPRASTDTQYF. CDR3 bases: TGTGCCAGCTCACCACGGGCTAGCACAGATACGCAGTATTTT.

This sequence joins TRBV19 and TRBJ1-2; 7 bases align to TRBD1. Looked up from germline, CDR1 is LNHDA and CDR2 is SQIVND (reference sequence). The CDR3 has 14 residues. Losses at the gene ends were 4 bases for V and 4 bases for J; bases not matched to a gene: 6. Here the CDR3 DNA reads TGTGCCAGTAGTAGTACAGGGGCGATCTATGGCTACACCTTC. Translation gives CASSSTGAIYGYTF.

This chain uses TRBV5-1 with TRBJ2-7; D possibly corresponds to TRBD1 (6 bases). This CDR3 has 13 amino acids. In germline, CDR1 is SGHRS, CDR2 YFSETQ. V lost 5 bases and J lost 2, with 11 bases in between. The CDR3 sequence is CASSRQDTYEQYF. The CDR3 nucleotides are TGCGCCAGCAGTCGACAGGATACCTACGAGCAGTACTTC.

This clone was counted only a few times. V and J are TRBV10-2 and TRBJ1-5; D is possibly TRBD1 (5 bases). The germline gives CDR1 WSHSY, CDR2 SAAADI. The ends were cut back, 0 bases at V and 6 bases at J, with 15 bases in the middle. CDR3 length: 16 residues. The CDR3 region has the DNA TGCGCCAGCAGTGAGTCGCAAGGGGTCATCGGTCAGCCCCAGCATTTT. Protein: CASSESQGVIGQPQHF.

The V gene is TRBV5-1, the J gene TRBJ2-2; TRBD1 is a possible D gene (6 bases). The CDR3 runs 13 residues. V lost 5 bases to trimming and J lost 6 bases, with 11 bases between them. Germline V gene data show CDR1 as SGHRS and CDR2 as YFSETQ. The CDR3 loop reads CASRQGNPGELFF. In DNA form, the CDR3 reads TGCGCCAGCAGACAGGGTAACCCCGGGGAGCTGTTTTTT.

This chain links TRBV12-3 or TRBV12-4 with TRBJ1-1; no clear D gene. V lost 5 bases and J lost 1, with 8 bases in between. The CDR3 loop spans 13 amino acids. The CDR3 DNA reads TGTGCCAGCAGTCTTACACAGAACACTGAAGCTTTCTTT. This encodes CASSLTQNTEAFF.

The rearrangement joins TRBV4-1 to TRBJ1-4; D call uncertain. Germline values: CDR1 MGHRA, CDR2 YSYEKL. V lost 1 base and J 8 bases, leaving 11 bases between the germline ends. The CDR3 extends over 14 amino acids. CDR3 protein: CASSQGLVVEKLFF. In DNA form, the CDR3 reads TGCGCCAGCAGCCAAGGGCTGGTCGTGGAAAAACTGTTTTTT.

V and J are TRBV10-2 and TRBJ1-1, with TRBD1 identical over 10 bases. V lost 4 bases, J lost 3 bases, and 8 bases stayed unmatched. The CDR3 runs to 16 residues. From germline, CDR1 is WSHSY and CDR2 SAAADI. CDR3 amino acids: CASSALTGTGDTEAFF. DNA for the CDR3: TGCGCCAGCAGTGCCCTAACCGGGACAGGGGACACTGAAGCTTTCTTT.

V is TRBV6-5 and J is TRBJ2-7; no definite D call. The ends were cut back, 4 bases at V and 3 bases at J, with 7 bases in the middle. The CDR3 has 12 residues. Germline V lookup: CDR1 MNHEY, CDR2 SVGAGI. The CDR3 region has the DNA TGTGCCAGCAGTTCCGGTAACTACGAGCAGTACTTC. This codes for CASSSGNYEQYF.

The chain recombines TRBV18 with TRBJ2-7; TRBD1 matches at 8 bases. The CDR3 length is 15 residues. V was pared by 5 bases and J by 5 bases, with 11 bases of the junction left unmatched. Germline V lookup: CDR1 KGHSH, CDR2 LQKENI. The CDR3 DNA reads TGTGCCAGCTCAATAACAGGGGGAAGATGGAACGAGCAGTACTTC. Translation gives CASSITGGRWNEQYF.

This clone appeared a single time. The CDR3 reads CSVPPSPPPTGGACYEQYF. DNA for the CDR3: TGCAGCGTACCTCCGAGCCCCCCCCCGACAGGGGGCGCTTGCTACGAGCAGTACTTC. The rearrangement links TRBV29-1 to TRBJ2-7; 10 bases fit TRBD1. The ends lost 6 bases at V and 3 bases at J; junction bases unmatched: 23. The germline CDR1 and CDR2 sequences are SQVTM and ANQGSEA. The CDR3 consists of 19 residues.

The CDR3 spells CASLDRVGEQFF. For the CDR3, the DNA is TGTGCCAGCCTGGACAGGGTGGGCGAGCAGTTCTTC. This chain connects TRBV2 to TRBJ2-1; TRBD1 matches at 8 bases. Trimming removed 8 bases from V and 10 bases from J; junction bases left unmatched: 7. In germline, CDR1 is SNHLY, CDR2 FYNNEI. The CDR3 has 12 amino acids.

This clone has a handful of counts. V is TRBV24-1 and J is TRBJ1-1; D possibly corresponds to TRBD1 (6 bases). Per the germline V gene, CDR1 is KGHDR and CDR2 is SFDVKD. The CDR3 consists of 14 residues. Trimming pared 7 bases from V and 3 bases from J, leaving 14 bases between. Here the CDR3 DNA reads TGTGCCACCAGGCTGACAGGTGGGGACACTGAAGCTTTCTTT. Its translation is CATRLTGGDTEAFF.

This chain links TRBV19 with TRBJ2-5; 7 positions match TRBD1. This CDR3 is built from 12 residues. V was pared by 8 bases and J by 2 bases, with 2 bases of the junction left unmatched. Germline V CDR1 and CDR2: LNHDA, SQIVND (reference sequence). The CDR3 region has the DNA TGTGCCAGTTCGACAGGGCAAGAGACCCAGTACTTC. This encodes CASSTGQETQYF.

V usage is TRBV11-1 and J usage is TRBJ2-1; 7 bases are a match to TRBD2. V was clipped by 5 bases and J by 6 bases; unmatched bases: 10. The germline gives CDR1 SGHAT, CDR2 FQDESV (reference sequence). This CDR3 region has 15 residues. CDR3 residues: CASSTTSSWGNEQFF. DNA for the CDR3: TGTGCCAGCAGCACGACTAGCAGTTGGGGCAATGAGCAGTTCTTC.

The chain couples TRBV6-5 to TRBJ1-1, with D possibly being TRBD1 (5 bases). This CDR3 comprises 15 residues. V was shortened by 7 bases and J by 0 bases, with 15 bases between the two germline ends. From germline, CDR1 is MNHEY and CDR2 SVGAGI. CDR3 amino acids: CASNNSRVLNTEAFF. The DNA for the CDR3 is TGTGCCAGCAACAATTCCAGGGTTTTGAACACTGAAGCTTTCTTT.

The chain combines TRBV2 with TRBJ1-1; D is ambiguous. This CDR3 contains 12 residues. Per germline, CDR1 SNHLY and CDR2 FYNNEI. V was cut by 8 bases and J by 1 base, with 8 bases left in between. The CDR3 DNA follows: TGTGCCAGCGAGCTACCGAACACTGAAGCTTTCTTT. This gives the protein CASELPNTEAFF.

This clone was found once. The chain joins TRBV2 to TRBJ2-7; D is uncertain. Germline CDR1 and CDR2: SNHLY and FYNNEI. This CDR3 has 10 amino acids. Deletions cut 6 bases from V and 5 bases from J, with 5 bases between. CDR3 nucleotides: TGTGCCAGCAGGGAGAACGAGCAGTACTTC. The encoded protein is CASRENEQYF.

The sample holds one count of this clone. The CDR3 coding sequence is TGTGCCAGCAGCTTCGGGCCTAGCGCGCACAATGAGCAGTTCTTC. Translation gives CASSFGPSAHNEQFF. The chain has TRBV6-2 or TRBV6-3 and TRBJ2-1, with a weak D call TRBD2 (6 bases). The CDR3 sequence is 15 residues long. Per germline, CDR1 MNHEY and CDR2 SVGEGT. The V and J ends lost 6 bases and 5 bases respectively, with 17 bases between them.

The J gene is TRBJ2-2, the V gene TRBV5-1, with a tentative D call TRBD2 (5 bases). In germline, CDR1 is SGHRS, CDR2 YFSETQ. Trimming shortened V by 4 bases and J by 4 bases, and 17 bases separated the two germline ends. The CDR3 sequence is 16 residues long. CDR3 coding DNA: TGCGCCAGCAGCCTGGGTGGCGGGTGGACCACCGGGGAGCTGTTTTTT. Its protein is CASSLGGGWTTGELFF.

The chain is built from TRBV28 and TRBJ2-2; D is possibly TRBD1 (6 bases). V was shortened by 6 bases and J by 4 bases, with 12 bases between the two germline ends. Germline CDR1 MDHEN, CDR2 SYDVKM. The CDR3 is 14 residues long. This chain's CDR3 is CASRNGQPTGELFF. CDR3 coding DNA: TGTGCCAGCAGAAATGGACAGCCCACCGGGGAGCTGTTTTTT. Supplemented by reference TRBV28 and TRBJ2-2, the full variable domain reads DVKVTQSSRYLVKRTGEKVFLECVQDMDHENMFWYRQDPGLGLRLIYFSYDVKMKEKGDIPEGYSVSREKKERFSLILESASTNQTSMYLCASRNGQPTGELFFGEGSRLTVL.

The CDR3 sequence: CASSPVLEGTEAFF. The CDR3 bases are TGTGCCAGCTCACCGGTTCTAGAGGGCACTGAAGCTTTCTTT. V and J are TRBV18 and TRBJ1-1; no clear D gene. The CDR3 sequence is 14 residues long. CDR1 KGHSH and CDR2 LQKENI come from the germline V gene. Trimming took 3 bases from V and 4 from J, leaving 12 bases between them.

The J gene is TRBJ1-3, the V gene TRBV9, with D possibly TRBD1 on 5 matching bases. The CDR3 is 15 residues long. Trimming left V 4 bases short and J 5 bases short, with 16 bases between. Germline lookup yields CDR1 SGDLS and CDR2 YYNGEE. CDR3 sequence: CASSPREGPRNTIYF. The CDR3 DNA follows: TGTGCCAGCAGCCCCAGGGAAGGCCCGAGAAACACCATATATTTT.